The clone carrying this T cell receptor beta chain appeared a single time. Antigen unknown. The sample comes from a study of chemoradiotherapy in HPV16-positive cancers. General study findings and limits: Candidate HPV-specific clones and E7-related TCR motifs grew in tumor during treatment. Only two HPV16-positive patients supplied the functional HPV-specificity definition. For HPV16-positive patients, expanding HPV-responsive T cells associated with longer recurrence-free survival.

Repeated repertoire sampling spanned the course of chemoradiotherapy. Trimming took 1 base from V and 0 from J, leaving 12 bases between them. Germline V CDR1 and CDR2: SGHAT, FQNNGV. This CDR3 is built from 16 residues. Method: immunoSEQ multiplex PCR; TCRdb's copy keeps in-frame clones and lacks some. This sample has approximately 14,000 clones, with about 91% found just once. This receptor was identified in a human donor with HPV-associated anogenital cancer. Sequencing used blood, obtained from a patient who underwent chemoradiotherapy. The chain uses TRBV11-2 and TRBJ1-2, with D uncertain. The CDR3 DNA reads TGTGCCAGCAGCTTAGGGTTCGGTAGAGCTAACTATGGCTACACCTTC. Residues: CASSLGFGRANYGYTF.